These 2 T cell receptor beta chains came from one sample sequenced in a study of T cells in Graves' hyperthyroidism and ophthalmopathy. Amplified TCR beta CDR3 regions came from RNA transcripts. When the TCR CDR3 underwent first-round RT-PCR, the HTBI primer set was used. TCRdb processed the multiplex PCR reads anew with MiXCR; each CDR3 protein has one entry. The sample shows some 510,000 distinct CDR3 sequences, around 20% of them seen only once. What was sequenced was blood. The receptor source for this set is a man aged 18 to 29 with Graves' hyperthyroidism.

This clonotype was recorded many times. This sequence joins TRBV6-1 and TRBJ1-2; no clear D. The CDR3 runs 13 residues. Per germline, CDR1 MNHNS and CDR2 SASEGT. Trimming removed 6 bases from V and 8 bases from J, with 16 bases in between. As DNA, the CDR3 is TGTGCCAGCAGGGACGGACGGGCCTGGGGCTACACCTTC. Translated, it gives CASRDGRAWGYTF.

V usage is TRBV9 and J usage is TRBJ2-5, with 7 bases aligning to TRBD1. The V and J ends lost 3 bases and 4 bases, in that order; junction bases with no gene match: 6. The CDR3 is made up of 14 amino acids. Germline CDR1 reads SGDLS; CDR2 reads YYNGEE. CDR3 in amino acids: CASSEGTASETQYF. CDR3 nucleotide sequence: TGTGCCAGCAGCGAGGGGACAGCTTCAGAGACCCAGTACTTC.